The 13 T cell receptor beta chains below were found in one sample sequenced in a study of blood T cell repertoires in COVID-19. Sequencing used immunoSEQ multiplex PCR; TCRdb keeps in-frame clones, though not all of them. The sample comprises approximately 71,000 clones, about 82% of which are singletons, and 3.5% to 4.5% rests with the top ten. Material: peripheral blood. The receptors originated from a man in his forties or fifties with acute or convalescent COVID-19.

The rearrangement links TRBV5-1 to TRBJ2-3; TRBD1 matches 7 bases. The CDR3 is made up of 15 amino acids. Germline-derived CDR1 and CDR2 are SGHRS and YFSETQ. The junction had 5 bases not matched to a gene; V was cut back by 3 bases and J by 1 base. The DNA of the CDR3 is TGCGCCAGCAGCTACGGACAGGAGGGCACAGATACGCAGTATTTT. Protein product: CASSYGQEGTDTQYF.

The CDR3 here is CASSPAPRGGYTF. CDR3 DNA: TGTGCCAGCAGCCCAGCCCCTCGGGGAGGCTACACCTTC. The V gene is TRBV7-9, the J gene TRBJ1-2; D unclear. Per the germline V gene, CDR1 is SEHNR and CDR2 is FQNEAQ (reference sequence). The CDR3 sequence is 13 residues long. Trimming pared 5 bases from V and 8 bases from J, leaving 15 bases between.

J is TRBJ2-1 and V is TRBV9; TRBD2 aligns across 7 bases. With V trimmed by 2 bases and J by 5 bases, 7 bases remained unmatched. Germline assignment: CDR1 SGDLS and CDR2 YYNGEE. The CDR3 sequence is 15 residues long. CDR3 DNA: TGTGCCAGCAGCGTTGGGGGAGGGCCGAACAATGAGCAGTTCTTC. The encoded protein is CASSVGGGPNNEQFF.

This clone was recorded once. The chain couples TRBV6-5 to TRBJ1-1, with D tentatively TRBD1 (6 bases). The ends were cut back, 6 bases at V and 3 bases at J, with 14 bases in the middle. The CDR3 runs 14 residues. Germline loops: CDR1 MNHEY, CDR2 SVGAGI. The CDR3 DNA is TGTGCCAGCAGCTTAACCTACAGGGACACTGAAGCTTTCTTT. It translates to CASSLTYRDTEAFF.

Here the CDR3 reads CASSHLGQGPHQPQHF. CDR3 coding DNA: TGCGCCAGCAGCCACCTGGGACAGGGGCCGCATCAGCCCCAGCATTTT. The chain combines TRBV4-1 with TRBJ1-5, with TRBD1 identical over 10 bases. This CDR3 region has 16 residues. Germline V lookup: CDR1 MGHRA, CDR2 YSYEKL. The ends lost 3 bases at V and 5 bases at J; junction bases unmatched: 7.

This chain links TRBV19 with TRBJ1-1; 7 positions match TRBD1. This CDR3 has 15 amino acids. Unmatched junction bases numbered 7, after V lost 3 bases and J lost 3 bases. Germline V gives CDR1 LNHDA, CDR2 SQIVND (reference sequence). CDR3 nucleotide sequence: TGTGCCAGTAGTATGACAGGGAACTTGGACACTGAAGCTTTCTTT. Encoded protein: CASSMTGNLDTEAFF.

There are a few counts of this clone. DNA for the CDR3: TGTGCCAGCAGCCCCGAGAACAGTAACATTCAGTACTTC. Protein product: CASSPENSNIQYF. The genes are TRBV7-9 and TRBJ2-4; D remains unclear. Trimming stripped 5 bases from V and 7 bases from J, with 12 bases between. The CDR3 consists of 13 residues. Germline lookup yields CDR1 SEHNR and CDR2 FQNEAQ (reference sequence).

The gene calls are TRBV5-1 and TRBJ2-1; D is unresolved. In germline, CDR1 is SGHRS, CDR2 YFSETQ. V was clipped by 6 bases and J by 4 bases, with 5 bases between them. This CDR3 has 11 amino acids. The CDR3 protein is CASTGYNEQFF. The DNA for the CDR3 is TGCGCCAGCACAGGATACAATGAGCAGTTCTTC.

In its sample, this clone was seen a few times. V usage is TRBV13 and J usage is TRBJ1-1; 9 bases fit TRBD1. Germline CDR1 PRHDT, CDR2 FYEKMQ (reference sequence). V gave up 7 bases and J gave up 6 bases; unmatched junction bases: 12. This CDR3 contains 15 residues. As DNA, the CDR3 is TGTGCCAGCACCCTGACGGGACAGGGAGGGGCTGAAGCTTTCTTT. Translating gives CASTLTGQGGAEAFF.

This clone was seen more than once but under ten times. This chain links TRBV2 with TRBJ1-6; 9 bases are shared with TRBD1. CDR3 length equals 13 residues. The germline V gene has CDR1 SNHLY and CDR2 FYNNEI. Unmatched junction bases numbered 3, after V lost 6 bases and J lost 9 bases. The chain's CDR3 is CASRGTGFSPLHF. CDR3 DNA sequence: TGTGCCAGCAGAGGGACAGGGTTTTCACCCCTCCACTTT. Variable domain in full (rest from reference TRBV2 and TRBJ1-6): EPEVTQTPSHQVTQMGQEVILRCVPISNHLYFYWYRQILGQKVEFLVSFYNNEISEKSEIFDDQFSVERPDGSNFTLKIRSTKLEDSAMYFCASRGTGFSPLHFGNGTRLTVT.

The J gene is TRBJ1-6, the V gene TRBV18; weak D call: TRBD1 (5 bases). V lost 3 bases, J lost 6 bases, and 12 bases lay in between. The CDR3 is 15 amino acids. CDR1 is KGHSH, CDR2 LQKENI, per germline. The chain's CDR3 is CASSPWDGSNSPLHF. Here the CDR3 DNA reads TGTGCCAGCTCACCGTGGGACGGGAGTAATTCACCCCTCCACTTT.

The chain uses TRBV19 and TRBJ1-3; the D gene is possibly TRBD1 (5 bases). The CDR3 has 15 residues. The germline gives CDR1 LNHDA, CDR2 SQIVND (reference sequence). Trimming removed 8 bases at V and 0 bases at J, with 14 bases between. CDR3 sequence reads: CASGAGPFSGNTIYF. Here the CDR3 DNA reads TGTGCCAGTGGGGCAGGACCCTTCTCTGGAAACACCATATATTTT.

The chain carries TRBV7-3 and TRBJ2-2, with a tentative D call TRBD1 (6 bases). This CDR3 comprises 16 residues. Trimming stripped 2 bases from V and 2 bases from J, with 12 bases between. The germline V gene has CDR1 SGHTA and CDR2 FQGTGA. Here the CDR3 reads CASSLQGQINTGELFF. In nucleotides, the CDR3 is TGTGCCAGCAGCTTACAGGGACAAATAAACACCGGGGAGCTGTTTTTT.